The entry below gives a single T cell receptor beta chain sequence along with its context. This clonotype was recorded many times. Its antigen target is currently unknown. No qualities accompany the bases; no much larger clone lies one base away. The data belong to a study of human T cells and chemical hapten exposure (dated by TCRdb to the early 2020s). For the wider study: For sensitization, 2% DPC in acetone was applied to a roughly 2 cm by roughly 2 cm area of upper inner arm skin. Throughout the study period of roughly 24 weeks, patients also received therapeutic DPC doses to the scalp every week. Patch testing was done on the upper back using Finn chambers containing 0.01% DPC, and results were scored after 6 days according to International Contact Dermatitis Research Group standards. Most of the patients in the cohort were female, and the cohort covered alopecia areata with under or over 50% scalp involvement, alopecia totalis and alopecia universalis. The libraries were sequenced as a pool, and the TCR yield per sample differed mostly because of small variations in library volumes within the pool. The study tracked peripheral blood TCR repertoire changes in vivo during primary and secondary sensitization to the hapten diphenylcyclopropenone (DPC) in alopecia patients. Blood samples were taken from patients before sensitization (week 0) and at 2, 6 and about 24 weeks after DPC sensitization. For TCR sequencing, blood came from 25 to 30 alopecia patients at anywhere from one to four time points (pre-sensitization, 2, 6 and 24 weeks). Overall results and qualifications from the work: DPC sensitization did not change the number of TCRs with a frequency above 1 in 1000, and there was no evidence of changes in global repertoire structure. Because every patient had alopecia, a presumed autoimmune disease, the patients' immune response might differ from that of healthy individuals. Repeated subsampling changed both the strength of the expansion versus patch-test correlation and the threshold at which that correlation became significant. The number of PT1 expanded TCRs positively correlated with patch test score, significant at thresholds 8, 16 and 32 but not 4. Compared with pre-sensitization or healthy control sets, expanded TCRs formed significantly more large CDR3 similarity clusters, which is consistent with antigen-driven responses.

Libraries were prepared through RACE. TCRdb lists the instrument as NextSeq 500. During library preparation, unique molecular identifiers were attached to individual cDNA molecules so that TCRs could be counted quantitatively and reproducibly. From each blood RNA sample, both TCR alpha and TCR beta chains were sequenced. The paper's data handling went like this. The median number of TCRs per sample was over 95,000, ranging from roughly 20,000 to 700,000. The Decombinator software suite was used to annotate the V, J and CDR3 of the TCR reads. To make PS versus PT1 abundance plots, every sample was subsampled to the same number of TCRs (28,000). TCRs were defined as expanded if absent before sensitization and observed at least eight times at the 2-week time point. The raw public data were reprocessed by TCRdb itself: fastp quality trimming at Q25, MiXCR clonotype calling, in-frame beta chains only. Rows with one shared CDR3 protein collapse into an entry with the most common genes and DNA. TCRdb's processing, not the authors' own work, is the source of the V and J calls. The sample table records 100,000 or so distinct CDR3 sequences; about 10% of these occur just once. The ten most abundant clones make up approximately 3.5% of the sample.

The intended sense of this specimen's time point label: patch test 1, 2 weeks after DPC sensitization. Taken with the paper, the label for treatment or condition translates to: therapeutic diphenylcyclopropenone sensitization with weekly scalp DPC. Blood at each patch-test visit was drawn before the patch test was applied. Patients were eligible if aged 18 to 70, diagnosed with alopecia and judged suitable for DPC therapy, and pregnant patients were excluded. Unfractionated whole blood was collected in Tempus Blood RNA tubes, and total RNA was extracted from that blood. Looking up the germline V gene (reference sequence) yields CDR1 MNHNY and CDR2 SVGAGI. Trimming leaves V shorter by 6 bases and J shorter by 7 bases, with the junction holding 6 bases beyond the gene matches. Measured from the cysteine to the phenylalanine, the CDR3 is 14 residues long. CDR3 DNA is the only sequence kept; it has 42 bases, read in frame from the first base.

The starting material was whole blood, obtained in connection with sensitization to the hapten diphenylcyclopropenone (DPC). The sequence derives from a woman aged 40 to 50 with alopecia areata. Some clones in this sample may be carry-over from other donors' samples. The chain is made from TRBV6-6 and TRBJ2-1; TRBD1 lines up with 10 middle nucleotides. Read as DNA, the sequence is TGTGCCAGCAGGGGGACAGGGGAATTGAATGAGCAGTTCTTC. Translated, this is CASRGTGELNEQFF.